The 13 T cell receptor beta chains below were found in one sample sequenced in a study of cytomegalovirus exposure and HLA in healthy donors. Sequencing was performed with immunoSEQ multiplex PCR; in TCRdb, only in-frame clones are kept and a portion is missing. This sample has 250,000 to 300,000 clones, with roughly 89% found just once. The specimen sequenced was PBMCs. Source of these receptors: a woman between 18 and 29 years old in good health and CMV-seronegative.

The rearrangement uses TRBV29-1 and TRBJ2-7; weak D call: TRBD2 (6 bases). Germline V gene data show CDR1 as SQVTM and CDR2 as ANQGSEA. V was shortened by 2 bases and J by 6 bases, with 14 bases between the two germline ends. CDR3 length equals 13 residues. This chain's CDR3 is CSVEIWSGVEQYF. The DNA for the CDR3 is TGCAGCGTTGAAATATGGTCGGGGGTCGAGCAGTACTTC.

V usage is TRBV6-5 and J usage is TRBJ2-1, with 7 bases that match TRBD1. After removal of 5 bases from V and 0 bases from J, the junction contained 4 bases not matched to a gene. Per the germline V gene, CDR1 is MNHEY and CDR2 is SVGAGI. The CDR3 loop spans 15 amino acids. The chain's CDR3 is CASSGRGSSYNEQFF. CDR3 coding DNA: TGTGCCAGCAGTGGCAGGGGGAGCTCCTACAATGAGCAGTTCTTC.

This clone was detected once. V and J are TRBV5-4 and TRBJ2-3, with 12 bases identical to TRBD2. CDR3 size: 16 residues. After removal of 2 bases from V and 5 bases from J, the junction contained 6 bases not matched to a gene. Germline-derived CDR1 and CDR2 are SGHNT and YYREEE (reference sequence). The CDR3 DNA reads as TGTGCCAGCAGCTTAGCTAGCGGGGGGGCCAGAGATACGCAGTATTTT. It specifies CASSLASGGARDTQYF.

V and J are TRBV18 and TRBJ1-5; 8 bases agree with TRBD1. The CDR3 extends over 14 amino acids. With 3 bases clipped from V and 6 bases from J, the junction kept 4 bases outside the gene matches. CDR1 is KGHSH and CDR2 is LQKENI in the germline V gene. The DNA for the CDR3 is TGTGCCAGCTCACCCGGACAGGGAGGTCAGCCCCAGCATTTT. Encoded protein: CASSPGQGGQPQHF. The full variable domain, completed using reference TRBV18 and TRBJ1-5, is NAGVMQNPRHLVRRRGQEARLRCSPMKGHSHVYWYRQLPEEGLKFMVYLQKENIIDESGMPKERFSAEFPKEGPSILRIQQVVRGDSAAYFCASSPGQGGQPQHFGDGTRLSIL.

V gene TRBV28 combines with J gene TRBJ2-3; 8 bases line up with TRBD1. The junction had 5 bases not matched to a gene; V was cut back by 2 bases and J by 1 base. Germline loops: CDR1 MDHEN, CDR2 SYDVKM. CDR3 length: 16 residues. The chain's CDR3 is CASSLLQGAGTDTQYF. The CDR3 region has the DNA TGTGCCAGCAGTTTACTTCAGGGGGCCGGCACAGATACGCAGTATTTT.

This clone was detected a few times. The chain is built from TRBV18 and TRBJ1-5; D perhaps matches TRBD1 (5 bases). CDR3 length: 13 amino acids. CDR1 is KGHSH and CDR2 is LQKENI in the germline V gene. The V gene lost 3 bases and the J gene lost 5 bases, with 8 bases spanning the gap. For the CDR3, the DNA is TGTGCCAGCTCACCGGGGCTGGATCAGCCCCAGCATTTT. The encoded protein is CASSPGLDQPQHF.

This clone was counted only a few times. This sequence joins TRBV7-9 and TRBJ1-1, with 7 nucleotides matching TRBD1. This CDR3 is 14 amino acids long. V was pared by 5 bases and J by 4 bases, with 7 bases of the junction left unmatched. The germline CDR1 and CDR2 sequences are SEHNR and FQNEAQ (reference sequence). In DNA, the CDR3 is TGTGCCAGCAGCGATCACAGGGGAGTCACTGAAGCTTTCTTT. It codes for CASSDHRGVTEAFF.

V usage is TRBV4-1 and J usage is TRBJ2-1; 7 bases are shared with TRBD2. With V trimmed by 6 bases and J by 7 bases, 9 bases remained unmatched. Germline CDR1 reads MGHRA; CDR2 reads YSYEKL. CDR3 size: 14 residues. CDR3 residues: CASRTDPGGNEQFF. Here the CDR3 DNA reads TGCGCCAGCAGAACAGACCCCGGGGGGAATGAGCAGTTCTTC.

The gene calls are TRBV2 and TRBJ1-4; D gene unclear. CDR1 is SNHLY and CDR2 is FYNNEI in the germline V gene. Trimming left V 6 bases short and J 3 bases short, with 23 bases between. The CDR3 extends over 18 amino acids. Written as DNA, the CDR3 is TGTGCCAGCAGCCTATCGGCCCCTCTTTTCCGGGCTAATGAAAAACTGTTTTTT. Translated: CASSLSAPLFRANEKLFF.

The CDR3, as DNA: TGCGCCAGCAGCTTGGGCGCGGAGGGGCGCTCCGGGGAGCTGTTTTTT. Translated, it gives CASSLGAEGRSGELFF. This chain connects TRBV5-1 to TRBJ2-2; TRBD2 is a possible D gene (6 bases). Trimming shortened V by 0 bases and J by 6 bases, and 15 bases separated the two germline ends. Germline lookup yields CDR1 SGHRS and CDR2 YFSETQ. The CDR3 is 16 amino acids.

This chain joins TRBV2 and TRBJ1-6; D remains ambiguous. The germline V gene has CDR1 SNHLY and CDR2 FYNNEI. Trimming took 7 bases from V and 8 from J, leaving 9 bases between them. The CDR3 is 12 residues long. The chain's CDR3 is CASKIRDSPLHF. Written as DNA, the CDR3 is TGTGCCAGCAAGATCCGGGATTCACCCCTCCACTTT.

The chain is built from TRBV9 and TRBJ2-5, with a possible D match to TRBD1 (6 bases). The CDR3 extends over 14 amino acids. V was pared by 3 bases and J by 0 bases, with 9 bases between. CDR1 is SGDLS, CDR2 YYNGEE, per germline. The CDR3, as DNA: TGTGCCAGCAGCGGGGGGCCGTACCAAGAGACCCAGTACTTC. It encodes CASSGGPYQETQYF.

The gene calls are TRBV28 and TRBJ2-3; D may be TRBD1 (7 bases). Trimming stripped 3 bases from V and 2 bases from J, with 12 bases between. This CDR3 region has 15 residues. From germline, CDR1 is MDHEN and CDR2 SYDVKM. Here the CDR3 DNA reads TGTGCCAGCAGTTTCGCCAGGGGGGACACAGATACGCAGTATTTT. Translated: CASSFARGDTDTQYF.